This TCR beta chain was obtained from a study of blood T cell repertoires in COVID-19. Study context: COVID-19 samples collected from the United States, Italy and Spain covered acute and convalescent phases.

The CDR3 is made up of 14 amino acids. Trimming shortened V by 0 bases and J by 4 bases, and 10 bases separated the two germline ends. Germline lookup yields CDR1 SGHRS and CDR2 YFSETQ. In the source study's methods: Nucleated cell counts were estimated from reference gene primer amplification. Produced via immunoSEQ multiplex PCR; TCRdb's table is partial and in-frame only. The V and J calls and clone size are taken from that table; D and trimming were inferred from the DNA. The sample has a few hundred thousand clones, around four fifths seen once. The V gene is TRBV5-1, the J gene TRBJ1-1; no clear D. The clonotype originates from a woman aged 50 to 65 with acute or convalescent COVID-19. Material: peripheral blood. CDR3 residues: CASSLDRGGTEAFF. The CDR3 DNA reads as TGCGCCAGCAGCTTGGATCGGGGAGGCACTGAAGCTTTCTTT. The full variable domain, rest sourced from reference TRBV5-1 and TRBJ1-1, is KAGVTQTPRYLIKTRGQQVTLSCSPISGHRSVSWYQQTPGQGLQFLFEYFSETQRNKGNFPGRFSGRQFSNSRSEMNVSTLELGDSALYLCASSLDRGGTEAFFGQGTRLTVV.